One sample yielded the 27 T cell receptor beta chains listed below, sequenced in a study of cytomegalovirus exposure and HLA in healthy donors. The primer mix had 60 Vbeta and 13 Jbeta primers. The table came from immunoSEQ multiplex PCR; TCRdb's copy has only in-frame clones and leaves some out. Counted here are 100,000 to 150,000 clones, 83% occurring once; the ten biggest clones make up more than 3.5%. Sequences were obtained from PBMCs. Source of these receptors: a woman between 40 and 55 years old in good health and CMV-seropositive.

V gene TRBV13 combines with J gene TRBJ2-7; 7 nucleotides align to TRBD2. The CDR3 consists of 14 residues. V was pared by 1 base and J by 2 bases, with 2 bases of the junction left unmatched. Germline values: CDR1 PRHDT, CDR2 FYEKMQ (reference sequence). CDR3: CASSLAGTTYEQYF. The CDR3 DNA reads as TGTGCCAGCAGCTTAGCCGGGACTACCTACGAGCAGTACTTC.

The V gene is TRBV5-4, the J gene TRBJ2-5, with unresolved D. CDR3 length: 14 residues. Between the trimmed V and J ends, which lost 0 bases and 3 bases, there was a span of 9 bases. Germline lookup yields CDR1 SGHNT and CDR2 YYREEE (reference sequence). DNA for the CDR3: TGTGCCAGCAGCTTGGGCTCAACTAAAGAGACCCAGTACTTC. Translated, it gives CASSLGSTKETQYF.

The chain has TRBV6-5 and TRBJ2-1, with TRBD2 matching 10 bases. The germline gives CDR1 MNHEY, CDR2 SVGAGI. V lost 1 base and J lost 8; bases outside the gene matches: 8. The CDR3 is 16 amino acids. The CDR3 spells CASSYFSGTSVDEQFF. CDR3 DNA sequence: TGTGCCAGCAGTTACTTTTCGGGGACTAGCGTGGATGAGCAGTTCTTC.

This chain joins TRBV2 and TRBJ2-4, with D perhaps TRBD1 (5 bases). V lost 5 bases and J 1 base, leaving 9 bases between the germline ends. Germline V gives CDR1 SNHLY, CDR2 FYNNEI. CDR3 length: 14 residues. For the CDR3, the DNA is TGTGCCAGCAGTCAGGGTTCGGCCAAAAACATTCAGTACTTC. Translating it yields CASSQGSAKNIQYF.

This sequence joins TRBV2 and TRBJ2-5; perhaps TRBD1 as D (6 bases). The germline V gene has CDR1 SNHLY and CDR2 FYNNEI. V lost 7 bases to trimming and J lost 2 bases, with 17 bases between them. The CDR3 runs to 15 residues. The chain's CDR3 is CASKSLDSRQETQYF. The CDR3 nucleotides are TGTGCCAGCAAGAGTCTGGACAGCAGACAAGAGACCCAGTACTTC.

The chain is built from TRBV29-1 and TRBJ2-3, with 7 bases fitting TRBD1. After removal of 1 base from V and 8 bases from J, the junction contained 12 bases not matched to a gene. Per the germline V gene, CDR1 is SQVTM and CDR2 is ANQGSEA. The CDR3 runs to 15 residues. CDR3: CSVEGTGQDHRTQYF. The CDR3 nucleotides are TGCAGCGTTGAAGGGACAGGCCAAGACCACCGTACGCAGTATTTT.

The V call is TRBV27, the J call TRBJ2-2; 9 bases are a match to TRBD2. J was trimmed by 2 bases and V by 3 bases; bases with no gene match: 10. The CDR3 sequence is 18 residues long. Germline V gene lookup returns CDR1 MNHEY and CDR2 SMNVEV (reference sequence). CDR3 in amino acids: CASSFGLAPPLNTGELFF. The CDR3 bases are TGTGCCAGCAGTTTCGGACTAGCGCCTCCTTTAAACACCGGGGAGCTGTTTTTT.

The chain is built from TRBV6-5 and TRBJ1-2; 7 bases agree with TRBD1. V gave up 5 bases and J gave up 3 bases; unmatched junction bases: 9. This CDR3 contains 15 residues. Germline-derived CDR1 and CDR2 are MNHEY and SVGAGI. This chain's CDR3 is CASSPGTVRYYGYTF. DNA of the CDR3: TGTGCCAGCAGTCCCGGGACAGTTAGGTACTATGGCTACACCTTC.

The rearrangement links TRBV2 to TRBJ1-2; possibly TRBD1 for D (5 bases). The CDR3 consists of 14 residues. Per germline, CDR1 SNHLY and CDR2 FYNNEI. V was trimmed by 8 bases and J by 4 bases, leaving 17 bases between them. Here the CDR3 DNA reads TGTGCCAGCGATCTTCAGGGCCTTGGCTATGGCTACACCTTC. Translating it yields CASDLQGLGYGYTF.

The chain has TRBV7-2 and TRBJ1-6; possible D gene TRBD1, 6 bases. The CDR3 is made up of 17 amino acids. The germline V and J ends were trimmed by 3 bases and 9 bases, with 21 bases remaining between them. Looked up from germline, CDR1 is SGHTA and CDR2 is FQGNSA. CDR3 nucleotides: TGTGCCAGCAGCTTGATTAAGTCGACAGGAATTTTTTCACCCCTCCACTTT. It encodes CASSLIKSTGIFSPLHF.

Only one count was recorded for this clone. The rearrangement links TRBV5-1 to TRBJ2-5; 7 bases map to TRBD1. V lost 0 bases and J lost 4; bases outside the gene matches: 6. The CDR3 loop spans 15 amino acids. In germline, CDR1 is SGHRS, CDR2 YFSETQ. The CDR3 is CASSLEDRPRETQYF. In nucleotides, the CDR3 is TGCGCCAGCAGCTTGGAGGACAGGCCCCGAGAGACCCAGTACTTC.

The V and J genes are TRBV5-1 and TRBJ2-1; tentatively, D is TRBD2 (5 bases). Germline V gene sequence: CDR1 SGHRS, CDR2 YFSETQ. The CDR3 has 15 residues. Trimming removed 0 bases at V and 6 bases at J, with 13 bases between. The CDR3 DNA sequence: TGCGCCAGCAGCTTGGAGCCGGGATTGAGCAATGAGCAGTTCTTC. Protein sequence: CASSLEPGLSNEQFF. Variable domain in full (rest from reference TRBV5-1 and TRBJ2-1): KAGVTQTPRYLIKTRGQQVTLSCSPISGHRSVSWYQQTPGQGLQFLFEYFSETQRNKGNFPGRFSGRQFSNSRSEMNVSTLELGDSALYLCASSLEPGLSNEQFFGPGTRLTVL.

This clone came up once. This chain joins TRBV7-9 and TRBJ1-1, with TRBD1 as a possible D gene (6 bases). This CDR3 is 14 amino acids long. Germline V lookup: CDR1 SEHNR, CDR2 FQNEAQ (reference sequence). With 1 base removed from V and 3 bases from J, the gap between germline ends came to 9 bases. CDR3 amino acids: CASSLGTGYTEAFF. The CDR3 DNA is TGTGCCAGCAGCTTAGGTACAGGGTACACTGAAGCTTTCTTT.

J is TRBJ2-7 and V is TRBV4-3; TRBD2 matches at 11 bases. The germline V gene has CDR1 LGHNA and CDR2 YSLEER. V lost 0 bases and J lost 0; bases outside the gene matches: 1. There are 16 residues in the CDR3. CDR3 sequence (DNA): TGCGCCAGCAGCCAAGATACTAGCGGGAGCTCCTACGAGCAGTACTTC. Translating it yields CASSQDTSGSSYEQYF.

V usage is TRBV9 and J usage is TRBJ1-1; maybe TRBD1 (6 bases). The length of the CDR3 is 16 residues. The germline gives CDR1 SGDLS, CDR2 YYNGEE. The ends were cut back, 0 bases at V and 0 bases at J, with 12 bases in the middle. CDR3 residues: CASSVGRGDMNTEAFF. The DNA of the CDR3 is TGTGCCAGCAGCGTAGGCAGGGGTGATATGAACACTGAAGCTTTCTTT.

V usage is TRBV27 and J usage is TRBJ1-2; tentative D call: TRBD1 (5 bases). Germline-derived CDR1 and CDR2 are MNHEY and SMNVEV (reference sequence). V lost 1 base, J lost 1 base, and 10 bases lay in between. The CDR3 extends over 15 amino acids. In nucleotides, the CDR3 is TGTGCCAGCAGTTTATTGGGGGGACTTAACTATGGCTACACCTTC. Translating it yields CASSLLGGLNYGYTF.

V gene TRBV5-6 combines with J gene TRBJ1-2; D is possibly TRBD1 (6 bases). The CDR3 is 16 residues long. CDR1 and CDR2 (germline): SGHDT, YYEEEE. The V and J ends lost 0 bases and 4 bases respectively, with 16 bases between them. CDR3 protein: CASSLALRQASYGYTF. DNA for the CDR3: TGTGCCAGCAGCTTGGCCCTTAGACAGGCCTCCTATGGCTACACCTTC.

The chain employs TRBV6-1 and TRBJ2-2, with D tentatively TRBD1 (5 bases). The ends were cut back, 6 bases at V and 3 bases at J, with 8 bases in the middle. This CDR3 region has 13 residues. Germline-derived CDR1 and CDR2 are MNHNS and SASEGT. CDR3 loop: CASRTDYTGELFF. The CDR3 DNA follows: TGTGCCAGCAGGACAGATTACACCGGGGAGCTGTTTTTT.

CDR3 residues: CASSFGRSHNTEAFF. The CDR3 DNA sequence: TGTGCCAGCTCATTTGGGAGGTCCCACAACACTGAAGCTTTCTTT. V gene TRBV18 combines with J gene TRBJ1-1; D remains unclear. V lost 5 bases to trimming and J lost 2 bases, with 15 bases between them. Germline values: CDR1 KGHSH, CDR2 LQKENI. This CDR3 contains 15 residues.

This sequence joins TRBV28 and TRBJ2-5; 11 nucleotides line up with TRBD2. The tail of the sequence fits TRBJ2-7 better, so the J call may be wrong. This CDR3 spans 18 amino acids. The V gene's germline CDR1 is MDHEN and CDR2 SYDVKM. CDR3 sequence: CASSPGLADSLSSYEQYF. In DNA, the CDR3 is TGTGCCAGCAGCCCGGGACTAGCGGATTCTTTAAGCTCCTACGAGCAGTACTTC.

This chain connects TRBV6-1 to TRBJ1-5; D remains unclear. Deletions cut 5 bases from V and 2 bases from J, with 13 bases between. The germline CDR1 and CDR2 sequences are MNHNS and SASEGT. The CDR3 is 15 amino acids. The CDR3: CASSSGVVGNQPQHF. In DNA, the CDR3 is TGTGCCAGCAGTAGTGGAGTAGTGGGCAATCAGCCCCAGCATTTT.

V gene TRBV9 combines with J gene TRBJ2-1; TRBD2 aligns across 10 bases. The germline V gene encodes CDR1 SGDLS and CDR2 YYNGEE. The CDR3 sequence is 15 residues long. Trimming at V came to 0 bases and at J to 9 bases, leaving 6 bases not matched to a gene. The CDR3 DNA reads TGTGCCAGCAGCGTAGTCTCTAGCGGGAGAAGTGAGCAGTTCTTC. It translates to CASSVVSSGRSEQFF.

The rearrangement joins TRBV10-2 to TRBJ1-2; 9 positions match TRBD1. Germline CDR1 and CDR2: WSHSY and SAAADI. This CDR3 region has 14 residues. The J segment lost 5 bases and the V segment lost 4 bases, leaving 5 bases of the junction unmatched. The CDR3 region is CASSGTGEAYGYTF. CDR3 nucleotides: TGCGCCAGCAGTGGGACAGGGGAAGCTTATGGCTACACCTTC.

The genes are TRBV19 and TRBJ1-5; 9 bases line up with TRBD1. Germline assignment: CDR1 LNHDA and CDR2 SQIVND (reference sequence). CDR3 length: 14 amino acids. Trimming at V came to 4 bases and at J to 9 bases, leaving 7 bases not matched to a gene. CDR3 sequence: CASSTGQGKVPQHF. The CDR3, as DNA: TGTGCCAGTAGTACGGGACAGGGCAAGGTGCCCCAGCATTTT.

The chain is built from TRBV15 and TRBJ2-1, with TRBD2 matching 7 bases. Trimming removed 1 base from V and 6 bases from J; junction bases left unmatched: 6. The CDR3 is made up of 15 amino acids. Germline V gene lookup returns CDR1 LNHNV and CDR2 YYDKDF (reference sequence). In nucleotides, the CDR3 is TGTGCCACCAGCAGAGGGGGGGGAGGGGTCAATGAGCAGTTCTTC. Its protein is CATSRGGGGVNEQFF.

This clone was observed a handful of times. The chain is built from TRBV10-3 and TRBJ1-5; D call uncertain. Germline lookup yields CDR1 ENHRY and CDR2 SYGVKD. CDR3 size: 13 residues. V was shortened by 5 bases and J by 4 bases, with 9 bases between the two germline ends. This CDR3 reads CAISRQENQPQHF. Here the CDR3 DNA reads TGTGCCATCAGTCGTCAGGAAAATCAGCCCCAGCATTTT.

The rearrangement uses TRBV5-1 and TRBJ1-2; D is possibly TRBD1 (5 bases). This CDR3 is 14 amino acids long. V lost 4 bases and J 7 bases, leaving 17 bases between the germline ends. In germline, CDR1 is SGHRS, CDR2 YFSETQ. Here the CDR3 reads CASSLPSGTPGYTF. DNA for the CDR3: TGCGCCAGCAGCCTCCCCTCCGGGACTCCTGGCTACACCTTC.